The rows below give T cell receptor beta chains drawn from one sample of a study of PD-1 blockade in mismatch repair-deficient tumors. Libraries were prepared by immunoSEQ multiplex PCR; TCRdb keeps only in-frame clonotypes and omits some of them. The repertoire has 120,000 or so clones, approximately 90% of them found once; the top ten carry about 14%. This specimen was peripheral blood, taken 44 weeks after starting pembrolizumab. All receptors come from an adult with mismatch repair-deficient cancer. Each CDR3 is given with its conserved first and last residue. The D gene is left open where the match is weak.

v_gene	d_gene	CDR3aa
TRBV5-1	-	CASSTRGENTEAFF
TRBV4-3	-	CASSSPGRLGLLNTEAFF
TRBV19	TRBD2	CASSPGLAGPYEQYF
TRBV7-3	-	CASSLTLQSTDTQYF
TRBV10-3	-	CAISWGTYEQYF
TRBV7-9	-	CASSSRGYQETQYF
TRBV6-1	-	CASRGTGRETQYF
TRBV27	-	CASSLPSGANVLTF
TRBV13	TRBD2	CASSGGTSSYEQYF
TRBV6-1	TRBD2	CASSELAGEPYNEQFF
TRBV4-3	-	CASSQLLEDTQYF
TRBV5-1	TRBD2	CASSPGGASGSREQYF
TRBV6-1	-	CASSERAGGVRVSHQPQHF
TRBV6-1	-	CASSAPLGASGKLFF
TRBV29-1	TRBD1	CSVSGQGGNEQYF
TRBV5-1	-	CASRRDGFSGNTIYF
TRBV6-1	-	CASSEARLLNTEAFF
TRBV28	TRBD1	CASQTGGLYEQYF
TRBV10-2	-	CASRECEGPCEQYF
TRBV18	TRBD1	CASSPRTGGTDTQYF
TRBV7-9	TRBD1	CASSPRDSSGNTIYF
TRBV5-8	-	CASSWGFNTGLHVNQPQHF
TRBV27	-	CASSRGGHNQPQHF
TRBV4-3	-	CASSQDQLYNEQFF
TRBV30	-	CAWSVLSGMGWGNEKLFF
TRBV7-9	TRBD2	CASSQNLERDSYEQYF